The text below deals with one T cell receptor (beta chain). The sample contains more than one DNA sequence encoding this CDR3. Participants' own reports of clinical history determined their cohort assignment. Deletions cut 2 bases from V and 3 bases from J, with 2 bases between. Per germline, CDR1 SGHRS and CDR2 YFSETQ. This CDR3 has 11 residues. Libraries were prepared by immunoSEQ multiplex PCR; TCRdb keeps only in-frame clonotypes and omits some of them. The sample gives about 280,000 clones, approximately 86% of which show up once; about 1% is in the top ten. The data are from a study of blood T cell repertoires in COVID-19. Study in general: Samples taken during acute and convalescent COVID-19 were collected in the United States, Italy and Spain.

This TCR was sampled from a woman in her twenties or thirties who had recovered from COVID-19. Sequencing was done on a sample of PBMCs or T cells enriched from blood (not recorded which). The chain combines TRBV5-1 with TRBJ2-5, with D uncertain. CDR3 in DNA: TGCGCCAGCAGCTTCAAAGAGACCCAGTACTTC. This sequence encodes CASSFKETQYF.